This T cell receptor (beta chain) was sequenced for a study of blood T cell repertoires in COVID-19. About the study: Donors in the United States, Italy and Spain gave samples during acute or convalescent COVID-19. In each case, the material was cDNA or gDNA derived from T cells, B-cell-depleted T cells, or PBMCs.

In germline, CDR1 is SNHLY, CDR2 FYNNEI. This CDR3 spans 14 amino acids. V lost 6 bases, J lost 0 bases, and 5 bases stayed unmatched. Ages ranged from roughly 18 to 100 years, with residence in about two dozen US areas. The repertoire was sequenced with immunoSEQ multiplex PCR; TCRdb's copy has only in-frame clones and lacks some. Of more than 250,000 clones listed, approximately 82% are singletons. This TCR was recovered from a man aged 35-49 years who had been exposed to COVID-19. The sequenced sample consisted of PBMCs or T cells enriched from blood (not recorded which). The chain carries TRBV2 and TRBJ2-7, with 7 bases matching TRBD1. CDR3 nucleotide sequence: TGTGCCAGCAGCCCCGGGACAGCCTCCTACGAGCAGTACTTC. Residues: CASSPGTASYEQYF.